This passage covers 5 T cell receptor beta chains from one sample sequenced in a study of early T cells in non-severe SARS-CoV-2 infection. Using its own MiXCR run on the 5' RACE reads, TCRdb lists one record per CDR3 protein. This table has around 44,000 distinct CDR3 sequences, approximately 7.5% appearing once. The sample taken for sequencing was whole blood. Every receptor here comes from an adult who was a healthcare worker with PCR-confirmed SARS-CoV-2 infection or an uninfected control (not recorded which).

In this sample, this clonotype turned up a few times. The chain is built from TRBV12-3 or TRBV12-4 and TRBJ1-5; no definite D call. The V end lost 6 bases, the J end lost 2 bases, and 5 bases lay between the germline ends. The CDR3 sequence is 12 residues long. DNA for the CDR3: TGTGCCAGCAGCCCCCGCAATCAGCCCCAGCATTTT. This codes for CASSPRNQPQHF.

This clonotype was recorded at least ten times. This CDR3 reads CSASSSGWRSGNTIYF. The CDR3 DNA is TGCAGTGCTAGCTCCTCGGGCTGGAGGTCTGGAAACACCATATATTTT. The chain joins TRBV20-1 to TRBJ1-3; D gene ambiguous. CDR3 size: 16 residues. Germline loops: CDR1 DFQATT, CDR2 SNEGSKA (reference sequence). The V gene lost 3 bases and the J gene lost 1 base, with 16 bases spanning the gap.

V is TRBV28 and J is TRBJ1-4; 7 bases are a match to TRBD1. J gave up 8 bases and V 10 bases, and 10 bases lay outside the gene matches. The length of the CDR3 is 13 residues. Germline V gene sequence: CDR1 MDHEN, CDR2 SYDVKM. Written as DNA, the CDR3 is TGTGCCACCACCGGGACAGCGGGCGAAAAACTGTTTTTT. Protein product: CATTGTAGEKLFF.

The rearrangement links TRBV19 to TRBJ1-1, with D possibly TRBD1 on 5 matching bases. Germline V gene sequence: CDR1 LNHDA, CDR2 SQIVND (reference sequence). Trimming cost V 4 bases and J 8 bases, with 14 bases left between them. This CDR3 comprises 13 residues. The CDR3 here is CASSTSWTSEAFF. As DNA, the CDR3 is TGTGCCAGTAGTACCTCTTGGACATCCGAAGCTTTCTTT.

This chain connects TRBV20-1 to TRBJ1-4; no definite D call. The germline V gene has CDR1 DFQATT and CDR2 SNEGSKA (reference sequence). V gave up 4 bases and J gave up 7 bases, with 13 bases separating them. The length of the CDR3 is 13 residues. CDR3 sequence reads: CSAIRGTGEKLFF. The CDR3 DNA reads TGCAGTGCTATTAGAGGTACCGGTGAAAAACTGTTTTTT.